This T cell receptor (beta chain) was observed in a study of blood T cell repertoires in COVID-19. Across the whole study: The origin of the acute and convalescent COVID-19 samples was the United States, Italy and Spain. PBMCs, B-cell-depleted T cells, or T cells provided the cDNA or gDNA that made up the material.

Per the study methods: Amplification with reference gene primers provided the estimates of nucleated cell counts. The table came from immunoSEQ multiplex PCR; TCRdb's copy has only in-frame clones and leaves some out. V, J and clone size are taken as reported in that table, and D and trimming were inferred from the DNA itself. The sample carries under 250,000 clones, 86% recorded once. Input material: peripheral blood. The sequence derives from a woman aged 55 to 70 who had recovered from COVID-19.

Here the CDR3 DNA reads TGTGCCAGCAGTGGGACAGGGGAAGCAGATACGCAGTATTTT. This sequence encodes CASSGTGEADTQYF. This chain links TRBV28 with TRBJ2-3; 10 nucleotides align to TRBD1. The CDR3 sequence is 14 residues long. In germline, CDR1 is MDHEN, CDR2 SYDVKM. V lost 5 bases to trimming and J lost 4 bases; unmatched junction nucleotides: 3.